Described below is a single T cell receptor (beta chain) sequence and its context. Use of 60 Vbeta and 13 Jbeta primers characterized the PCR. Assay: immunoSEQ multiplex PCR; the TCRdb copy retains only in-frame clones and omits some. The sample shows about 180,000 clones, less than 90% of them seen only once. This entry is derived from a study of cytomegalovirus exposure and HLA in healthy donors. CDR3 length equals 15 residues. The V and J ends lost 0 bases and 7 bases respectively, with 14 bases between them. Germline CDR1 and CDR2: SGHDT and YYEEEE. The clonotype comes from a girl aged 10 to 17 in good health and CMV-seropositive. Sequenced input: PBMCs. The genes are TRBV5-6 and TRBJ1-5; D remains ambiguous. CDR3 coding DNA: TGTGCCAGCAGCTTGGCTGGAGTTTTCGGACAGCCCCAGCATTTT. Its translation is CASSLAGVFGQPQHF.